Listed below are T cell receptor beta chains from one sample, sequenced in a study of beta chain features in type 1 diabetes. The table came from immunoSEQ multiplex PCR; TCRdb's copy has only in-frame clones and leaves some out. The sample has about 230,000 clones, around 15% seen once. The sample consisted of naive CD4+ T cells from blood. All receptors come from a man aged 30-40 years with type 1 diabetes. CDR3s include the opening cysteine and the closing phenylalanine or tryptophan. A D gene is named only where the DNA matches it firmly. Rows give clone size only sometimes, using once, few, many, or a class for an expanded clone.

>TRBJ2-7|-|TRBV9|TRBD2
CASSPGLAGYEQYF
TGTGCCAGCAGCCCCGGACTAGCGGGGTACGAGCAGTACTTC
>TRBJ2-5|few|TRBV7-9|-
CASSRSSAQETQYF
TGTGCCAGCAGCCGTTCTAGCGCCCAAGAGACCCAGTACTTC
>TRBJ2-7|few|TRBV20-1|-
CSAKDYEQYF
TGCAGTGCTAAGGACTACGAGCAGTACTTC
>TRBJ2-1|-|TRBV7-2|-
CASSPDLASSSYNEQFF
TGTGCCAGCAGCCCCGACCTCGCCTCCAGCTCCTACAATGAGCAGTTCTTC
>TRBJ2-1|-|TRBV21-1|-
CARTDEQFF
TGTGCCAGGACGGATGAGCAGTTCTTC
>TRBJ2-1|-|TRBV6-6|-
CASSRGESSYNEQFF
TGTGCCAGCAGCCGCGGGGAGAGCTCCTACAATGAGCAGTTCTTC
>TRBJ2-3|few|TRBV4-3|-
CASSHDHGGGDTQYF
TGCGCCAGCAGCCACGATCACGGGGGAGGAGATACGCAGTATTTT
>TRBJ2-3|-|TRBV7-9|TRBD2
CASTLAGGPDTQYF
TGTGCCAGCACCTTAGCGGGAGGCCCAGATACGCAGTATTTT
>TRBJ2-1|-|TRBV9|TRBD1
CASSFGTGYNEQFF
TGTGCCAGCAGCTTCGGGACAGGTTACAATGAGCAGTTCTTC
>TRBJ1-4|few|TRBV15|-
CATSRDLYEKLFF
TGTGCCACCAGCAGAGATTTGTATGAAAAACTGTTTTTT
>TRBJ2-3|-|TRBV5-4|TRBD2
CASSSKGGASGRIDTQYF
TGTGCCAGCAGCTCAAAGGGAGGGGCTAGCGGGAGGATAGATACGCAGTATTTT
>TRBJ2-7|-|TRBV29-1|-
CSGVSNEQYF
TGCAGCGGTGTAAGTAACGAGCAGTACTTC
>TRBJ2-5|-|TRBV6-6|-
CASSQGLSGQETQYF
TGTGCCAGCAGTCAGGGCCTATCCGGGCAAGAGACCCAGTACTTC
>TRBJ1-4|-|TRBV29-1|-
CSVWDATNEKLFF
TGCAGCGTTTGGGACGCAACTAATGAAAAACTGTTTTTT
>TRBJ2-1|few|TRBV29-1|TRBD2
CSVARLAGGRDEQFF
TGCAGCGTTGCACGACTAGCGGGAGGGAGGGATGAGCAGTTCTTC
>TRBJ2-1|few|TRBV18|TRBD1
CASSLGTGGSGEQFF
TGTGCCAGCTCACTTGGGACAGGGGGTAGCGGTGAGCAGTTCTTC
>TRBJ2-4|few|TRBV28|-
CASSWGLPKGKNIQYF
TGTGCCAGCAGTTGGGGACTCCCAAAAGGCAAAAACATTCAGTACTTC
>TRBJ2-7|few|TRBV28|-
CASGPSYEQYF
TGTGCCAGTGGACCGTCCTACGAGCAGTACTTC
>TRBJ2-5|few|TRBV28|-
CASSPHLGGTQYF
TGTGCCAGCAGCCCTCACCTGGGGGGGACCCAGTACTTC
>TRBJ2-3|few|TRBV7-2|-
CASSRRTGDTQYF
TGTGCCAGCAGCCGTAGGACGGGAGATACGCAGTATTTT
>TRBJ1-4|few|TRBV5-1|-
CASSLAGTPNEKLFF
TGCGCCAGCAGCTTGGCCGGGACACCGAATGAAAAACTGTTTTTT
>TRBJ2-4|few|TRBV29-1|-
CSVEVQRDIQYF
TGCAGCGTTGAAGTCCAGAGAGACATTCAGTACTTC
>TRBJ1-5|few|TRBV28|-
CASSLIIGGRQPQHF
TGTGCCAGCAGTTTGATTATTGGGGGCCGGCAGCCCCAGCATTTT
>TRBJ1-4|-|TRBV18|-
CASSPKAENEKLFF
TGTGCCAGCTCACCAAAGGCCGAAAATGAAAAACTGTTTTTT
>TRBJ2-5|-|TRBV5-1|-
CASSLESRTQYF
TGCGCCAGCAGCTTGGAGAGTCGGACCCAGTACTTC
>TRBJ1-1|-|TRBV5-4|-
CASSLDEGNTEAFF
TGTGCCAGCAGCTTGGATGAGGGGAACACTGAAGCTTTCTTT
>TRBJ2-1|few|TRBV7-2|TRBD2
CASSRLAVYNEQFF
TGTGCCAGCAGCCGACTAGCGGTCTACAATGAGCAGTTCTTC
>TRBJ2-5|-|TRBV5-1|-
CASSFGTEETQYF
TGCGCCAGCAGCTTCGGGACGGAAGAGACCCAGTACTTC
>TRBJ2-7|-|TRBV30|-
CAWSVWGRRSYEQYF
TGTGCCTGGAGTGTATGGGGGCGCCGATCCTACGAGCAGTACTTC
>TRBJ2-7|few|TRBV28|-
CASSSPPGPTEWQYF
TGTGCCAGCAGTTCACCACCGGGACCGACCGAGTGGCAGTACTTC
>TRBJ2-1|-|TRBV28|-
CASRRGQGIYNEQFF
TGTGCCAGCCGTCGGGGGCAGGGAATTTACAATGAGCAGTTCTTC
>TRBJ1-2|-|TRBV25-1|TRBD1
CASSDPGTGGVYGYTF
TGTGCCAGCAGTGATCCCGGGACAGGGGGAGTCTATGGCTACACCTTC
>TRBJ2-5|-|TRBV28|-
CASSWGSRGLVGHRQETQYF
TGTGCCAGCAGTTGGGGTTCTAGAGGATTGGTGGGGCATCGCCAAGAGACCCAGTACTTC
>TRBJ1-1|few|TRBV5-6|-
CASSRVTEAFF
TGTGCCAGTTCACGGGTCACTGAAGCTTTCTTT
>TRBJ2-3|-|TRBV4-3|-
CASRLQGLSTDTQYF
TGCGCCAGCAGGCTACAGGGTTTGAGCACAGATACGCAGTATTTT
>TRBJ2-1|few|TRBV4-2|TRBD2
CASSQVSLAVGQGEQFF
TGTGCCAGCAGCCAAGTATCACTAGCGGTAGGTCAGGGTGAGCAGTTCTTC
>TRBJ2-7|-|TRBV2|TRBD2
CASTGSSGTYEQYF
TGTGCCAGCACAGGGTCTAGCGGGACTTACGAGCAGTACTTC
>TRBJ2-2|-|TRBV30|-
CAADRRTNTGELFF
TGTGCCGCGGATCGTAGGACGAACACCGGGGAGCTGTTTTTT
>TRBJ2-5|few|TRBV14|-
CASSPITGVRETQYF
TGTGCCAGCAGCCCTATCACGGGAGTAAGAGAGACCCAGTACTTC
>TRBJ2-5|few|TRBV30|-
CAWAARETQYF
TGTGCCTGGGCCGCCCGAGAGACCCAGTACTTC
>TRBJ2-2|-|TRBV27|-
CASSLRQANTGELFF
TGTGCCAGCAGTTTGCGACAGGCCAACACCGGGGAGCTGTTTTTT
>TRBJ2-2|few|TRBV29-1|-
CSVNDRGSRYTGELFF
TGCAGCGTTAATGACCGGGGGAGCCGTTACACCGGGGAGCTGTTTTTT
>TRBJ2-5|few|TRBV2|-
CASSGLPVGETQYF
TGTGCCAGCAGTGGCCTCCCTGTCGGGGAGACCCAGTACTTC
>TRBJ2-5|few|TRBV15|-
CATRRDLQETQYF
TGTGCCACCAGGAGAGACCTTCAAGAGACCCAGTACTTC
>TRBJ1-4|few|TRBV30|-
CAWSVGGDDEKLFF
TGTGCCTGGAGTGTAGGAGGCGATGATGAAAAACTGTTTTTT
>TRBJ2-7|-|TRBV13|-
CASRLTGQSYEQYF
TGTGCCAGCAGGTTAACCGGACAGTCCTACGAGCAGTACTTC
>TRBJ2-2|-|TRBV30|TRBD1
CAWSVDPRGTAGELFF
TGTGCCTGGAGTGTGGACCCCAGAGGGACAGCCGGGGAGCTGTTTTTT
>TRBJ2-2|-|TRBV10-3|-
CAISESWSNTGELFF
TGTGCCATCAGTGAGAGTTGGAGTAACACCGGGGAGCTGTTTTTT